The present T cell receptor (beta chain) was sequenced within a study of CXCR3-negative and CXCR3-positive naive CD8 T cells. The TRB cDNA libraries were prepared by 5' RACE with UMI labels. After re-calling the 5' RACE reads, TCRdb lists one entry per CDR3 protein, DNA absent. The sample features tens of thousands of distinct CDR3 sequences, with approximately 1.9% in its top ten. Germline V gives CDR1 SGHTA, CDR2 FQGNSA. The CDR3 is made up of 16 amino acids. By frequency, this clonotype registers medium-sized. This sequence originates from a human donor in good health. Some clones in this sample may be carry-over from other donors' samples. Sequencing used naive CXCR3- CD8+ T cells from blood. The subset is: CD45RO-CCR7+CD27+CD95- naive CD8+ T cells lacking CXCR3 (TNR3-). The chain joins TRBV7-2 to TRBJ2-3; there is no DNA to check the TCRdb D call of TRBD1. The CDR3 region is CASSLGRGPSTDTQYF.